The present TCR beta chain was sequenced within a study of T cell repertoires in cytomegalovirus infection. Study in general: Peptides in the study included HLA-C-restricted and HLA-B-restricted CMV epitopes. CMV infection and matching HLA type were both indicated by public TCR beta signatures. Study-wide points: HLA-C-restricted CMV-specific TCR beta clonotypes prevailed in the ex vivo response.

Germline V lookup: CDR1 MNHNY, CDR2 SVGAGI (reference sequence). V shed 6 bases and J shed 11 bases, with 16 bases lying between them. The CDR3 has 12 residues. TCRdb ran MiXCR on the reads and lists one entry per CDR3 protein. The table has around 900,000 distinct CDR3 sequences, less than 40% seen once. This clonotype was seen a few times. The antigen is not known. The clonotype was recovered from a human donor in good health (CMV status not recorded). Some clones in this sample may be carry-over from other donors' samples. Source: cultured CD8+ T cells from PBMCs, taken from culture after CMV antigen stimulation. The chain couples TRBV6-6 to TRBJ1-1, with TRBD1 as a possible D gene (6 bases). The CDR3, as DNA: TGTGCCAGCAGGAATCGGGGGCTGGAGGCTTTCTTT. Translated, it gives CASRNRGLEAFF.